This TCR beta chain was captured by sequencing in a study of a mutant IDH1 vaccine in newly diagnosed glioma (dated by TCRdb to 2020 to 2023). For the wider study: Patients were given eight vaccinations, in weeks 1, 3, 5, 7, 11, 15, 19 and 23, which matched visits V03 through V10. Longitudinal TCRB deep sequencing was performed for 20 to 25 treated patients wherever samples were available for exploratory analyses. Peripheral blood samples were drawn at six visits, namely V03 (baseline), V05, V07, V10, V12 and V13. Prior to enrollment, patients had been given standard therapy consisting of radiotherapy alone, temozolomide alone, or radiochemotherapy with temozolomide, with the combination given to most patients. Vaccination began 4-6 weeks after radiotherapy alone, or alongside temozolomide cycles in the chemotherapy-containing groups. Of the approximately 35 treated patients, 62.5% were male and approximately 38% were female, and the mean age was approximately 40 years.

What the time point label conveys for this sample: week 11, during vaccination. A 20-mer mutant IDH1 peptide at 300 micrograms in Montanide made up each vaccine dose, which was injected subcutaneously together with topical imiquimod. Newly diagnosed WHO grade 3 or 4 IDH1-mutant astrocytomas showing loss of nuclear ATRX were present in the donors. The samples were drawn from NOA16, a multicentre, single-arm, open-label phase I trial in Germany that tested a mutant IDH1 peptide vaccine in humans for the first time. The DNeasy Blood and Tissue Kit was used to extract genomic DNA from EDTA blood for TCRB sequencing. The method was the immunoSEQ multiplex PCR assay. Following the manufacturer's protocol, the hsTCRB Kit was used to amplify rearranged TCR beta chain sequences. TCRB libraries were sequenced on an Illumina MiSeq. Turning to the authors' computational methods: Demultiplexing, trimming and gene mapping were performed with the kit vendor's proprietary platform. The immuneACCESS repertoire file appears here via TCRdb, limited to in-frame rearrangements. These files lack a portion of the clones; in checked studies, under half of the deficit traces to unresolved V genes, and the cause of the others is not known. V and J calls plus clone size are reproduced from that table; the DNA served to infer D and trimming. In all, the sample holds 95,000 to 120,000 clones, and roughly nine tenths of those were seen once. 0.55% to 0.7% of the sample is held by the ten biggest clonotypes.

As to this clone: There is no known antigen for this receptor. Per-nucleotide qualities are absent, and no much larger clonotype sits a single base away.

Overall study results and their limits: PBMC samples for TCRB deep sequencing were selected based on availability. Across multiple MHC alleles, vaccine-induced immune responses were seen in about 93% of patients. Pseudoprogression seemed to be unrelated to changes in the top peripheral T cell clonotypes found by TCRB sequencing. The authors stated that sample limitations prevented analyses of patient blood samples from being reproduced.

Including the terminal cysteine and phenylalanine, the CDR3 comprises 14 residues. The sequence is cut down to CDR3 DNA, 42 bases in frame from base 1. The germline V gene (reference sequence) yields MNHEY for CDR1 and SMNVEV for CDR2. V trim: 8 bases; J trim: 3 bases; unmatched bases: 9. The TCR originated in a woman in her fifties or sixties with glioma. Here the chain combines TRBV27 and TRBJ2-7; a stretch of 8 junction bases matches TRBD2. Sequenced material: PBMCs, taken from a glioma patient whose treatment included an IDH1 peptide vaccine. The CDR3 in this case is CASGPRGGRYEQYF. The nucleotides are TGTGCCAGCGGCCCTCGGGGGGGGCGCTACGAGCAGTACTTC.